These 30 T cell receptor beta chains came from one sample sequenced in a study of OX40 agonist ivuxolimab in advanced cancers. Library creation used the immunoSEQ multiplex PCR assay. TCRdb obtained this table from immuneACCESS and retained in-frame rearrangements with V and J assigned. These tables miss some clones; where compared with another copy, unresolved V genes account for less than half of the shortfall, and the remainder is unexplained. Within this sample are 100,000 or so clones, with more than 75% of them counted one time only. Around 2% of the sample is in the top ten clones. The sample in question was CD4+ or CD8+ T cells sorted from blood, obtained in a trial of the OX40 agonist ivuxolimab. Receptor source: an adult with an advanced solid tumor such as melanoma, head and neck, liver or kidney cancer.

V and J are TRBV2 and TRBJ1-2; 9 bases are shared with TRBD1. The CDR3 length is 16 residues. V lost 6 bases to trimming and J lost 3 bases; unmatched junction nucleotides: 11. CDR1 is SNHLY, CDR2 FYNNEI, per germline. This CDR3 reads CASSRSPGQGDYGYTF. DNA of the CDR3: TGTGCCAGCAGCCGATCCCCGGGACAGGGCGACTATGGCTACACCTTC.

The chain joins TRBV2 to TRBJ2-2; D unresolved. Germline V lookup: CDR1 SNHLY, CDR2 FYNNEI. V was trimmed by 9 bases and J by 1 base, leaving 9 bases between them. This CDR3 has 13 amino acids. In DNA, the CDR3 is TGTGCCAGTTTGGCAGGGAACACCGGGGAGCTGTTTTTT. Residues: CASLAGNTGELFF. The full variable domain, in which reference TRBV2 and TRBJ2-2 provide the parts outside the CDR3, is EPEVTQTPSHQVTQMGQEVILRCVPISNHLYFYWYRQILGQKVEFLVSFYNNEISEKSEIFDDQFSVERPDGSNFTLKIRSTKLEDSAMYFCASLAGNTGELFFGEGSRLTVL.

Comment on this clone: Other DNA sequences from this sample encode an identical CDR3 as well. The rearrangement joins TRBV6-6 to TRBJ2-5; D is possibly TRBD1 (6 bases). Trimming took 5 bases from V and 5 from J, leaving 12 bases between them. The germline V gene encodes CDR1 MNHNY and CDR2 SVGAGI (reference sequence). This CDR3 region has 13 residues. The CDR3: CASSPRGGETQYF. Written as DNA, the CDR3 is TGTGCCAGCAGTCCCAGGGGCGGCGAGACCCAGTACTTC.

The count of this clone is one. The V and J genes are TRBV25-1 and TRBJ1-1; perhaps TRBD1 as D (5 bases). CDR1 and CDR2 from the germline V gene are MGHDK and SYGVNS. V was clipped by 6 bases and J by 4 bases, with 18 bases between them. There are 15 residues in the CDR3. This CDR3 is CASSFSRGRATEAFF. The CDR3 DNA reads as TGTGCCAGCAGCTTCTCTAGGGGAAGGGCCACTGAAGCTTTCTTT.

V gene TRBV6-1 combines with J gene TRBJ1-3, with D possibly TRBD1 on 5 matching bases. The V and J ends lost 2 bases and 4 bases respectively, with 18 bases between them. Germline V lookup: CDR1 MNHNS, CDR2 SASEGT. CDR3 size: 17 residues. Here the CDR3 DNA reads TGTGCCAGCAGTGAACGAAGACAGACTAATATGGGAAACACCATATATTTT. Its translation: CASSERRQTNMGNTIYF.

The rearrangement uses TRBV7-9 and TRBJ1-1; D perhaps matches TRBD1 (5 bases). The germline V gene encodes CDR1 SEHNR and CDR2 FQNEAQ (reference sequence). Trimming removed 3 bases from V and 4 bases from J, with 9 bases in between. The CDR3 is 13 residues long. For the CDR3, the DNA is TGTGCCAGCAGCTTTCAGGGTCCCACTGAAGCTTTCTTT. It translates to CASSFQGPTEAFF.

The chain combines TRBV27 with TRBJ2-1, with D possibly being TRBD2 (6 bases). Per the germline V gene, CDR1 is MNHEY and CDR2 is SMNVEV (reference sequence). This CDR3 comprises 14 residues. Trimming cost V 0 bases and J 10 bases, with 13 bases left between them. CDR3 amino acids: CASSLSNLAKEQFF. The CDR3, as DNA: TGTGCCAGCAGTTTATCCAACCTAGCGAAAGAGCAGTTCTTC.

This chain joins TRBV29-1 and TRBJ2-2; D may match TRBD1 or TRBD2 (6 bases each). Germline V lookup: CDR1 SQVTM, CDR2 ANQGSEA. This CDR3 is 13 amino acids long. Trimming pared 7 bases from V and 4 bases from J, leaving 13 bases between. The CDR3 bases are TGCAGCGCCCTAAGGGGGGTCACCGGGGAGCTGTTTTTT. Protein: CSALRGVTGELFF.

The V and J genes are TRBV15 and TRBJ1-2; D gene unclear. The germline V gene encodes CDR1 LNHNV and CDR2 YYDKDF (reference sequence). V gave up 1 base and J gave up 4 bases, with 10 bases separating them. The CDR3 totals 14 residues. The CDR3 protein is CATSRAVTVYGYTF. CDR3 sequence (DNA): TGTGCCACCAGCAGAGCAGTAACAGTCTATGGCTACACCTTC.

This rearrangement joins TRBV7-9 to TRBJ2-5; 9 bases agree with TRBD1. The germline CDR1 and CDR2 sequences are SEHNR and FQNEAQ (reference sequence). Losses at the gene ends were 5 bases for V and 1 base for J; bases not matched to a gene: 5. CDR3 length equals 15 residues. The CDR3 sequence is CASSPRDRAQETQYF. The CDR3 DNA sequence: TGTGCCAGCAGCCCAAGGGACAGGGCCCAAGAGACCCAGTACTTC.

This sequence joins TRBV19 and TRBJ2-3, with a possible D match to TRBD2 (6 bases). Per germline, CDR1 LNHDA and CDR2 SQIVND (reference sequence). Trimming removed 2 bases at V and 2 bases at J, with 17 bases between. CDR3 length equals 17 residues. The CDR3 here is CASSISVSSDNTDTQYF. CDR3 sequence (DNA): TGTGCCAGTAGTATAAGTGTGTCTAGCGATAACACAGATACGCAGTATTTT.

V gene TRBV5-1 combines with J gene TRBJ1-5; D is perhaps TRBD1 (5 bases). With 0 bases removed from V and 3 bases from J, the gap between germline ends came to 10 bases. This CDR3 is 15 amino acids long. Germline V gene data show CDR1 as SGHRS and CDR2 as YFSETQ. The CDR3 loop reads CASSLEGAPNQPQHF. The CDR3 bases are TGCGCCAGCAGCTTGGAAGGGGCCCCCAATCAGCCCCAGCATTTT.

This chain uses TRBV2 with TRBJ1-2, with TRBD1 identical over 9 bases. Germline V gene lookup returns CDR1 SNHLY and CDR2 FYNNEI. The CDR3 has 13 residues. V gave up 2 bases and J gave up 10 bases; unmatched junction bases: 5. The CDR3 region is CASSERQGEYYTF. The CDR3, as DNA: TGTGCCAGCAGTGAACGACAGGGGGAATACTACACCTTC.

The CDR3 here is CASSTGMDYGYTF. The CDR3 DNA reads TGTGCCAGTAGCACGGGGATGGACTATGGCTACACCTTC. V is TRBV19 and J is TRBJ1-2; no firm D call. Trimming took off 6 bases at V and 3 bases at J, with 11 bases between the two ends. The CDR3 spans 13 residues. Looked up from germline, CDR1 is LNHDA and CDR2 is SQIVND (reference sequence).

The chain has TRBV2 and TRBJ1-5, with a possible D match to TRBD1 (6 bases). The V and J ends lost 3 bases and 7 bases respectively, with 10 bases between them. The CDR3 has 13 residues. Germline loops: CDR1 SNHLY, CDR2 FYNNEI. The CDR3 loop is CASSEGAGQPQHF. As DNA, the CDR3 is TGTGCCAGCAGTGAGGGGGCGGGGCAGCCCCAGCATTTT.

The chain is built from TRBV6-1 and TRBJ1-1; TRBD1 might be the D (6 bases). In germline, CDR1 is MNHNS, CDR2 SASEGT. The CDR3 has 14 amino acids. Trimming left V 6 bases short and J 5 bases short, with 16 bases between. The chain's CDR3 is CASRPPGARTEAFF. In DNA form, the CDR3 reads TGTGCCAGCAGACCCCCGGGGGCTAGAACTGAAGCTTTCTTT.

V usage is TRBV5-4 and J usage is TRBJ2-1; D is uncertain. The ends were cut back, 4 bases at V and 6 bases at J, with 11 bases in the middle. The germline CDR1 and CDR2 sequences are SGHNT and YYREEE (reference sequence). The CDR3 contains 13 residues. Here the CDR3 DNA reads TGTGCCAGCAGCCAACGTCTCGGCAATGAGCAGTTCTTC. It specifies CASSQRLGNEQFF.

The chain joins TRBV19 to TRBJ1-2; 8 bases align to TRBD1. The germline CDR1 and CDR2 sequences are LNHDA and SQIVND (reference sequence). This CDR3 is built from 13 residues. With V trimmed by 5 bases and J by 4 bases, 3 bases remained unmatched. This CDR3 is CASSPGGSYGYTF. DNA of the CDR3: TGTGCCAGTAGTCCAGGGGGCAGCTATGGCTACACCTTC.

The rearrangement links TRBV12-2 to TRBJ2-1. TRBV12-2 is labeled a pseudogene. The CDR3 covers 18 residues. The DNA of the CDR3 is TGTGCAAGTCGCTTAGGAGTAGGGACCTACGGAGCCTACAATGAGCAGTTCTTC. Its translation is CASRLGVGTYGAYNEQFF.

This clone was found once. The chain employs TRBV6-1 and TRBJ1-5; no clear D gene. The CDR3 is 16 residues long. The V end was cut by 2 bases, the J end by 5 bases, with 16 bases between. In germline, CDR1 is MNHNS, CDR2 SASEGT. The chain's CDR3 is CASSEPHMRADQPQHF. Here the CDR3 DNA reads TGTGCCAGCAGTGAACCCCACATGCGGGCGGATCAGCCCCAGCATTTT.

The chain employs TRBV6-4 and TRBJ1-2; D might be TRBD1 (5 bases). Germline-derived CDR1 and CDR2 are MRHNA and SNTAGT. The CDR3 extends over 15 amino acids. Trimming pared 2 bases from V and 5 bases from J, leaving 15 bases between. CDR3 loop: CASSDPDSGIYGYTF. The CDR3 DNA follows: TGTGCCAGCAGTGACCCCGACAGCGGGATTTATGGCTACACCTTC.

The CDR3: CASSYSTAGELFF. CDR3 sequence (DNA): TGTGCCAGCAGTTACTCGACAGCCGGGGAGCTGTTTTTT. The chain links TRBV6-5 to TRBJ2-2; possibly TRBD1 for D (5 bases). Per the germline V gene, CDR1 is MNHEY and CDR2 is SVGAGI. V was pared by 0 bases and J by 6 bases, with 5 bases between. The CDR3 covers 13 residues.

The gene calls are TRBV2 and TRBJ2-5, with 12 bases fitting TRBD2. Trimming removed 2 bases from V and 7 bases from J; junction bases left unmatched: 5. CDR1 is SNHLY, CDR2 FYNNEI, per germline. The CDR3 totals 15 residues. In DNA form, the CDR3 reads TGTGCCAGCAGTGAAACTAGCGGGAGGTCGGTGACCCAGTACTTC. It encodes CASSETSGRSVTQYF.

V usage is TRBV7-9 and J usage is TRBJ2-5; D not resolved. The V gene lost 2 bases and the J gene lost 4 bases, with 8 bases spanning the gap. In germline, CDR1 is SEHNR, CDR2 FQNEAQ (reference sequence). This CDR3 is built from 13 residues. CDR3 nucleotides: TGTGCCAGCAGCTTATTAACGGGAGAGACCCAGTACTTC. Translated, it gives CASSLLTGETQYF.

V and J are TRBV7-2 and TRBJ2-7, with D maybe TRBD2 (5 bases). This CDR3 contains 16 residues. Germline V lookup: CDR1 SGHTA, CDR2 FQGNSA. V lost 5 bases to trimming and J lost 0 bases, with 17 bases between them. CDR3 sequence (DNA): TGTGCCAGCAGCGGCGGGCCGGCAGCGAGCTCCTACGAGCAGTACTTC. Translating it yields CASSGGPAASSYEQYF.

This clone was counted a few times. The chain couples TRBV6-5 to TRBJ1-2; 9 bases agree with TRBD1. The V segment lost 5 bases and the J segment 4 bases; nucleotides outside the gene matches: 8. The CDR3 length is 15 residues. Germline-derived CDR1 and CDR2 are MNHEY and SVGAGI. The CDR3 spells CASSHRDRVAYGYTF. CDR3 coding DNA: TGTGCCAGCAGTCATCGGGACAGGGTAGCCTATGGCTACACCTTC.

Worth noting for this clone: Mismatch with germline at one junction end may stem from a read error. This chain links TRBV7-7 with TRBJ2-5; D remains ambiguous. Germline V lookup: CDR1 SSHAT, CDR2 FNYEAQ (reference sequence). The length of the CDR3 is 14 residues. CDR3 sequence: CASSLSAAQETQYF. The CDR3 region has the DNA TGTGCTAGCAGCTTATCAGCAGCCCAAGAGACCCAGTACTTC.

CDR3 residues: CASSLLGQGIHEQFF. The DNA of the CDR3 is TGTGCCAGCAGTTTACTAGGACAGGGGATTCATGAGCAGTTCTTC. The chain employs TRBV28 and TRBJ2-1, with TRBD1 identical over 9 bases. Germline V gene lookup returns CDR1 MDHEN and CDR2 SYDVKM. V lost 2 bases and J lost 8; bases outside the gene matches: 7. This CDR3 region has 15 residues.

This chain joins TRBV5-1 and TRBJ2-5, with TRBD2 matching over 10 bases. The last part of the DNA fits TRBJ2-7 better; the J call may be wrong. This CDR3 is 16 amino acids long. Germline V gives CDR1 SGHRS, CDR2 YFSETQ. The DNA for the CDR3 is TGCGCCAGCAGCGGGGAAACTAGCGGGAATTTCTACGAGCAGTACTTC. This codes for CASSGETSGNFYEQYF.

CDR3 coding DNA: TGTGCCACCGGACGCCGGGGGGACTACGAGCAGTACTTC. It is translated as CATGRRGDYEQYF. The chain couples TRBV13 to TRBJ2-7, with 7 bases fitting TRBD2. The CDR3 runs to 13 residues. J lost 3 bases, V lost 10 bases, and 9 bases had no gene match. Per the germline V gene, CDR1 is PRHDT and CDR2 is FYEKMQ (reference sequence).